The rows below give T cell receptor beta chains drawn from one sample of a study of identical twins. TCRdb called the 5' RACE reads again in MiXCR, with one record for every CDR3 protein. The sample lists hundreds of thousands of distinct CDR3 sequences, around a sixth occurring once. Separately, the same data were catalogued under a study of T cells expressing NK-cell markers.

Sequences were obtained from PBMCs. These receptors originate from a woman in her late teens or twenties in good health. CDR3s include the opening cysteine and the closing phenylalanine or tryptophan. D genes are given only for firm matches. Clone size is given for some rows only: seen once, a few or many times, or a class if the clone is expanded.

few	TRBV20-1	TRBJ2-7	TRBD2	TGCAGTGCTAGAAGTTCTAGCGGGAGTGATCCCTACGAGCAGTACTTC	CSARSSSGSDPYEQYF
.	TRBV10-3	TRBJ1-4	.	TGTGCCATCAAAGCTGCAACTAATGAAAAACTGTTTTTT	CAIKAATNEKLFF
few	TRBV6-2/TRBV6-3	TRBJ2-5	.	TGTGCCAGCTTGGGTTATGAGACCCAGTACTTC	CASLGYETQYF
.	TRBV12-3/TRBV12-4	TRBJ2-3	.	TGTGCCAGCAGCCCTCCTGCGACTTTCACAGATACGCAGTATTTT	CASSPPATFTDTQYF
.	TRBV12-3/TRBV12-4	TRBJ1-3	.	.	CASILVNTIYF
few	TRBV7-2	TRBJ2-1	.	TGTGCCAGCAGCTTCCGTCCGTTCGAGCAGTTCTTC	CASSFRPFEQFF
.	TRBV7-2	TRBJ2-6	.	TGTGCCAGCAGCTTAGGACAGAGATTCCCTGGGGCCAACGTCCTGACTTTC	CASSLGQRFPGANVLTF
.	TRBV29-1	TRBJ2-3	TRBD2	TGCAGCCTTCGGGGGGGGCGAGTAGATACGCAGTATTTT	CSLRGGRVDTQYF
.	TRBV7-3	TRBJ2-3	.	TGTGCCAGCAGCTTAAACCCGATACGCACAGATACGCAGTATTTT	CASSLNPIRTDTQYF
.	TRBV10-2	TRBJ1-5	.	TGCGCCAGCAGTGAGTCGACGGCCGGGAACCAGCCCCAGCATTTT	CASSESTAGNQPQHF
few	TRBV20-1	TRBJ1-1	.	TGCAGTGCTAGATGGGTGAAGAACACTGAAGCTTTCTTT	CSARWVKNTEAFF
.	TRBV12-3/TRBV12-4	TRBJ1-1	.	TGTGCCAGCAGTTTAATGGCAATGAACACTGAAGCTTTCTTT	CASSLMAMNTEAFF
few	TRBV10-3	TRBJ2-1	.	TGTGCCATCAGTGGGCCGAGGGGCAATGAGCAGTTCTTC	CAISGPRGNEQFF
few	TRBV5-1	TRBJ2-7	.	TGCGCCAGCAGCTTGTGGGCCAGGGATTCCTACGAGCAGTACTTC	CASSLWARDSYEQYF
.	TRBV7-7	TRBJ1-4	TRBD1	TGTGCCAGCAGTCCCGGGACAGGAACCTTCGGTGGGGAAAAACTGTTTTTT	CASSPGTGTFGGEKLFF
many	TRBV5-1	TRBJ1-1	TRBD1	TGCGCCAGCAGGGGGACAGCTATGAACACTGAAGCTTTCTTT	CASRGTAMNTEAFF
few	TRBV20-1	TRBJ2-7	.	TGCAGTGCTAGCGAGGGCTCCTACGAGCAGTACTTC	CSASEGSYEQYF
.	TRBV7-6	TRBJ2-6	.	TGTGCCAGCAGCTCTACCCCTCCAGGGAACTCTGGGGCCAACGTCCTGACTTTC	CASSSTPPGNSGANVLTF
few	TRBV25-1	TRBJ1-1	.	TGTGCCAGCAGTGACGGTACTGAAGCTTTCTTT	CASSDGTEAFF
few	TRBV28	TRBJ1-5	.	TGTGCCAGCAGTACACAGACGAATAGCAATCAGCCCCAGCATTTT	CASSTQTNSNQPQHF
few	TRBV5-1	TRBJ2-2	.	TGCGCCAGCAGCTTGTTGGCCGGGGGGCGCGCCACCGGGGAGCTGTTTTTT	CASSLLAGGRATGELFF
.	TRBV5-1	TRBJ2-3	TRBD2	TGCGCCAGCAGCTTGGATACTAGCGGGAGCACAGATACGCAGTATTTT	CASSLDTSGSTDTQYF
.	TRBV5-1	TRBJ1-4	.	TGCGCCAGCAGCTCACTACCAGTAGCCTATGCAACTAATGAAAAACTGTTTTTT	CASSSLPVAYATNEKLFF